This TCR beta chain was observed in a study of neoadjuvant anti-PD-1 for oral cavity cancer. TCRdb's table, derived via immunoSEQ multiplex PCR, lists solely in-frame clones and lacks some. The sample has around 62,000 clones; around 85% are singletons. Germline CDR1 is SQVTM and CDR2 is ANQGSEA. This CDR3 is 11 amino acids long. V lost 6 bases and J lost 11, with 15 bases in between. The sequence was collected from a person between 40 and 79 years old with oral cavity squamous cell carcinoma. The chain combines TRBV29-1 with TRBJ2-3, with D possibly matching TRBD2 (5 bases). The material sequenced was PBMCs, taken before nivolumab (anti-PD-1) treatment. The CDR3 nucleotides read TGCAGCGTCCAAGCGGCCGGGTTGCAGTATTTT. This sequence encodes CSVQAAGLQYF.